This T cell receptor (beta chain) was found in a study of blood T cell repertoires in COVID-19. Study information: Material from acute and convalescent COVID-19 was sourced from the United States, Italy and Spain. PBMCs, B-cell-depleted T cells, or T cells were the source of the cDNA or gDNA that made up the material.

Per the original methods: Estimated nucleated cell counts came from reference gene primer amplification. Here immunoSEQ multiplex PCR was the method, and the copy in TCRdb shows in-frame clones only, minus some. For V, J and clone size, that table is used; D and trimming come from the DNA. The sample contains hundreds of thousands of clones, roughly 89% of which appear only once. The specimen sequenced was peripheral blood. The sequence derives from a man aged 40-49 years with acute or convalescent COVID-19.

The CDR3 nucleotides read TGTGCCAGCAGCTTCCGGACAGGGGTGAACACTGAAGCTTTCTTT. Protein: CASSFRTGVNTEAFF. The chain joins TRBV11-2 to TRBJ1-1; 9 nucleotides match TRBD1. There are 15 residues in the CDR3. V shed 3 bases and J 0 bases; nucleotides not matched to a gene: 2. Germline CDR1 is SGHAT and CDR2 is FQNNGV.